Listed below are T cell receptor beta chains from one sample, sequenced in a study of T cell repertoires in ileal Crohn's disease. Repertoires were generated with immunoSEQ multiplex PCR, while TCRdb's copy carries only in-frame clones and drops some. Among 7,000 to 8,500 clones, approximately 80% were seen once, and the ten largest hold roughly 4.5%. The sample comprised ileal tissue. These receptors came from an adult with Crohn's disease. CDR3s leave out the opening cysteine and the closing phenylalanine or tryptophan. Fields, in order: J gene, V gene, CDR3 protein.

j_gene: TRBJ2-7
v_gene: TRBV4-2
CDR3aa: ASSQDPGGPGEQY

j_gene: TRBJ2-7
v_gene: TRBV5-1
CDR3aa: ASSLDSGVREQY

j_gene: TRBJ1-5
v_gene: TRBV7-2
CDR3aa: ASSLGTGGRSNQPQH

j_gene: TRBJ2-6
v_gene: TRBV15
CDR3aa: ATSGDSSGANVLT

j_gene: TRBJ1-1
v_gene: TRBV19
CDR3aa: ASTSVAGARSEAF

j_gene: TRBJ1-5
v_gene: TRBV5-1
CDR3aa: ASSESGGNQPQH

j_gene: TRBJ1-1
v_gene: TRBV19
CDR3aa: ASSIQGENTEAF

j_gene: TRBJ2-7
v_gene: TRBV7-9
CDR3aa: ASSSVDEQY

j_gene: TRBJ2-3
v_gene: TRBV6-1
CDR3aa: ASRVSGYSTDTQY

j_gene: TRBJ2-5
v_gene: TRBV29-1
CDR3aa: SVEYVAGEETQY

j_gene: TRBJ2-1
v_gene: TRBV14
CDR3aa: ASSQDPHNEQF

j_gene: TRBJ2-1
v_gene: TRBV15
CDR3aa: ATSRGIHSGRDYNEQF

j_gene: TRBJ2-3
v_gene: TRBV9
CDR3aa: ASSATRSTDTQY

j_gene: TRBJ2-1
v_gene: TRBV29-1
CDR3aa: SVHRGAYNEQF

j_gene: TRBJ2-3
v_gene: TRBV10-2
CDR3aa: ASSGQGPDTQY

j_gene: TRBJ2-3
v_gene: TRBV5-4
CDR3aa: ATWEASGSTDTQY

j_gene: TRBJ2-5
v_gene: TRBV19
CDR3aa: ASSARVRETQY

j_gene: TRBJ1-1
v_gene: TRBV11-1
CDR3aa: ASSLQRGAQNTEAF

j_gene: TRBJ2-7
v_gene: TRBV7-6
CDR3aa: ASSLLVAGGPDEQY

j_gene: TRBJ2-3
v_gene: TRBV9
CDR3aa: ASSDRHLSTDTQY

j_gene: TRBJ2-7
v_gene: TRBV19
CDR3aa: ATSPPGNNEQY

j_gene: TRBJ2-5
v_gene: TRBV11-2
CDR3aa: ASSSGLNQETQY

j_gene: TRBJ2-2
v_gene: TRBV6-5
CDR3aa: ASSDRDTGELF

j_gene: TRBJ2-7
v_gene: TRBV10-3
CDR3aa: AISQRSGQVSSYEQY

j_gene: TRBJ2-1
v_gene: TRBV11-1
CDR3aa: ASSPRRAASYNEQF

j_gene: TRBJ2-3
v_gene: TRBV9
CDR3aa: ASSVRTGTSTDTQY

j_gene: TRBJ1-5
v_gene: TRBV6-1
CDR3aa: ASSDDRDQPQH

j_gene: TRBJ2-3
v_gene: TRBV6-4
CDR3aa: ASSETSGGTDTQY

j_gene: TRBJ2-7
v_gene: TRBV7-9
CDR3aa: ASSLGTGVLNEQY

j_gene: TRBJ1-2
v_gene: TRBV30
CDR3aa: AWRGARGYT

j_gene: TRBJ1-1
v_gene: TRBV4-1
CDR3aa: ASSRGPGTGTYMNTEAF